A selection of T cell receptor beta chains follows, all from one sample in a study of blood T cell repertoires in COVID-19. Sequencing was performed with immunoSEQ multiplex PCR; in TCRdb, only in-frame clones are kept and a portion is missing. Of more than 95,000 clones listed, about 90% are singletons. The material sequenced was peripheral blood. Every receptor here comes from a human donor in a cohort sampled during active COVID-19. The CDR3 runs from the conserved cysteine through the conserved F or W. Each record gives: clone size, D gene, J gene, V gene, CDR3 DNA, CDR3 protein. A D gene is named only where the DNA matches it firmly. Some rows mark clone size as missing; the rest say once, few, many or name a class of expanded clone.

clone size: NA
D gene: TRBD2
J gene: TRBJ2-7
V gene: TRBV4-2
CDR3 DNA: TGTGCCAGCAGCCAACCAACGACTAGCGGTTCCTACGAGCAGTACTTC
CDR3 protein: CASSQPTTSGSYEQYF

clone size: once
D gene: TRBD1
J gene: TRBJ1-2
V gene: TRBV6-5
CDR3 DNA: TGTGCCAGCCTTGGGACAGCTGGGGTAGACTATGGCTACACCTTC
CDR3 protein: CASLGTAGVDYGYTF

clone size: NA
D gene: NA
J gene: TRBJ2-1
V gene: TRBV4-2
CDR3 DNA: TGTGCCAGCAGCCAACACTTTCCTAGCGCTCTCTCCTACAATGAGCAGTTCTTC
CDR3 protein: CASSQHFPSALSYNEQFF

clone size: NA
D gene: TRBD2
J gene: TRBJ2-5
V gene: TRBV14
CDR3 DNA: TGTGCCAGCAGTCTAGCGGGAGGGCCCTCAGGAGAGACCCAGTACTTC
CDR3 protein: CASSLAGGPSGETQYF

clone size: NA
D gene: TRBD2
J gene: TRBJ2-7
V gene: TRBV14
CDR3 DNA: TGTGCCAGCAGCCAACCGGGACTAGCGGGGACCTACGAGCAGTACTTC
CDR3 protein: CASSQPGLAGTYEQYF

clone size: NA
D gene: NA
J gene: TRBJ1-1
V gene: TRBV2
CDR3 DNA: TGTGCCAGCAGTGATTTCGGGGGGGAGGAGAACACTGAAGCTTTCTTT
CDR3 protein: CASSDFGGEENTEAFF

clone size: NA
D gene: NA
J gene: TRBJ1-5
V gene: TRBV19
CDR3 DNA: TGTGCCAGTAGTATGGGCAGGGGATACAGCGTAGCTCAGCCCCAGCATTTT
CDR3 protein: CASSMGRGYSVAQPQHF

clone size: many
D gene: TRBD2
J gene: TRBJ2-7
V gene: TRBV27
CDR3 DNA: TGTGCCAGCAGTTCCGTAGCGGGACTACCGTCCTACGAGCAGTACTTC
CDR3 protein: CASSSVAGLPSYEQYF

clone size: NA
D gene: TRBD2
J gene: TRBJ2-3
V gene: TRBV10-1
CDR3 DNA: TGCGCCAGCAGTACTAGCGGGAGAGTGGGCCCAGATACGCAGTATTTT
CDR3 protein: CASSTSGRVGPDTQYF

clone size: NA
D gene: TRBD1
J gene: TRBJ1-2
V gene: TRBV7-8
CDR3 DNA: TGTGCCAGCAGCTTTTCCCGGACAGGGCGAAATGGCTACACCTTC
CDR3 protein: CASSFSRTGRNGYTF